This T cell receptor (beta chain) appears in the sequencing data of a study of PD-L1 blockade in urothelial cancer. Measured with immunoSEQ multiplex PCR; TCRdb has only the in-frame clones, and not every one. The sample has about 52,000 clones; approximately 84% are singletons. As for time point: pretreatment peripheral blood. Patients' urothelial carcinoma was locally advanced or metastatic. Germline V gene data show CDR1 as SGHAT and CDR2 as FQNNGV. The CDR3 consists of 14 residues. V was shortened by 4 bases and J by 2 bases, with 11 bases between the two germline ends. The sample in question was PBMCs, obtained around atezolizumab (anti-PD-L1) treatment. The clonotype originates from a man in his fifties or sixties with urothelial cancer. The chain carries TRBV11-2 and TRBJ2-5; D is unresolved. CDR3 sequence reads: CASSSYGYQETQYF. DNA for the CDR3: TGTGCCAGCAGCTCCTACGGGTATCAAGAGACCCAGTACTTC.